These 18 T cell receptor beta chains were sequenced from one sample in a study of lymphopenia after photon versus proton radiotherapy. This table comes from immunoSEQ multiplex PCR, and its TCRdb copy is limited to in-frame clones, with some not included. The top ten clones hold about 6.6% of a sample with some 33,000 clones, about 90% of them seen once. The sample consisted of peripheral blood, taken from a patient treated with photon-based radiotherapy. These TCRs come from a woman aged 45-59 years with pancreatic cancer.

The chain couples TRBV13 to TRBJ1-2; D not resolved. The germline V gene encodes CDR1 PRHDT and CDR2 FYEKMQ (reference sequence). The CDR3 is made up of 14 amino acids. V lost 0 bases to trimming and J lost 4 bases, with 9 bases between them. In nucleotides, the CDR3 is TGTGCCAGCAGCTTAGGAGTAGGGAGCTATGGCTACACCTTC. This gives the protein CASSLGVGSYGYTF.

This chain links TRBV11-2 with TRBJ2-1; TRBD2 might be the D (6 bases). The CDR3 is made up of 16 amino acids. Trimming took 2 bases from V and 5 from J, leaving 16 bases between them. In germline, CDR1 is SGHAT, CDR2 FQNNGV. The CDR3 here is CASSLTMETRNNEQFF. The DNA for the CDR3 is TGTGCCAGCAGCTTAACGATGGAGACTAGGAACAATGAGCAGTTCTTC.

The V gene is TRBV19, the J gene TRBJ1-5; TRBD1 agrees at 7 bases. The CDR3 spans 16 residues. The V segment lost 1 base and the J segment 1 base; nucleotides outside the gene matches: 4. CDR1 is LNHDA, CDR2 SQIVND, per germline (reference sequence). In nucleotides, the CDR3 is TGTGCCAGTAGTATAGGGTTGACAGGGAGCAATCAGCCCCAGCATTTT. It codes for CASSIGLTGSNQPQHF. Full variable domain (missing parts from reference TRBV19 and TRBJ1-5): DGGITQSPKYLFRKEGQNVTLSCEQNLNHDAMYWYRQDPGQGLRLIYYSQIVNDFQKGDIAEGYSVSREKKESFPLTVTSAQKNPTAFYLCASSIGLTGSNQPQHFGDGTRLSIL.

V gene TRBV27 combines with J gene TRBJ1-5, with 7 bases identical to TRBD1. With V trimmed by 6 bases and J by 4 bases, 6 bases remained unmatched. Looked up from germline, CDR1 is MNHEY and CDR2 is SMNVEV (reference sequence). This CDR3 has 14 amino acids. CDR3 amino acids: CASRRQGSNQPQHF. The CDR3 nucleotides are TGTGCCAGCAGGCGACAGGGTAGTAATCAGCCCCAGCATTTT.

This chain links TRBV5-5 with TRBJ2-5; TRBD2 aligns across 9 bases. Losses at the gene ends were 4 bases for V and 5 bases for J; bases not matched to a gene: 6. Per the germline V gene, CDR1 is SGHKS and CDR2 is YYEKEE (reference sequence). This CDR3 comprises 14 residues. The CDR3 reads CASSPTSGEETQYF. CDR3 DNA: TGTGCCAGCAGCCCGACTAGCGGAGAGGAGACCCAGTACTTC.

This rearrangement joins TRBV19 to TRBJ2-2; D may match TRBD1 or TRBD2 (5 bases each). The ends were cut back, 4 bases at V and 5 bases at J, with 14 bases in the middle. The CDR3 consists of 15 residues. Germline V gives CDR1 LNHDA, CDR2 SQIVND (reference sequence). The CDR3 DNA is TGTGCCAGTAGTACCGGGTGGGGCGGGACCGGGGAGCTGTTTTTT. Translation gives CASSTGWGGTGELFF.

The chain couples TRBV9 to TRBJ1-4; 7 nucleotides match TRBD1. Unmatched junction bases numbered 1, after V lost 3 bases and J lost 2 bases. The germline CDR1 and CDR2 sequences are SGDLS and YYNGEE. The CDR3 length is 14 residues. The CDR3 loop reads CASSETGTNEKLFF. The CDR3 nucleotides are TGTGCCAGCAGCGAGACAGGGACTAATGAAAAACTGTTTTTT.

The chain recombines TRBV29-1 with TRBJ2-1, with 10 positions matching TRBD2. Germline trimming cut 6 bases from V and 4 bases from J; bases unmatched to any gene: 6. The CDR3 contains 14 residues. Germline V gene lookup returns CDR1 SQVTM and CDR2 ANQGSEA. CDR3 sequence reads: CSVDQAGGYNEQFF. CDR3 in DNA: TGCAGCGTAGACCAAGCGGGAGGGTACAATGAGCAGTTCTTC.

This chain connects TRBV19 to TRBJ1-1; maybe TRBD1 (6 bases). Germline-derived CDR1 and CDR2 are LNHDA and SQIVND (reference sequence). This CDR3 spans 12 amino acids. The germline V and J ends were trimmed by 9 bases and 3 bases, with 11 bases remaining between them. Written as DNA, the CDR3 is TGTGCCAGCCGGGACACTTACACTGAAGCTTTCTTT. Its protein product is CASRDTYTEAFF. Full variable domain (rest looked up from reference TRBV19 and TRBJ1-1): DGGITQSPKYLFRKEGQNVTLSCEQNLNHDAMYWYRQDPGQGLRLIYYSQIVNDFQKGDIAEGYSVSREKKESFPLTVTSAQKNPTAFYLCASRDTYTEAFFGQGTRLTVV.

The V gene is TRBV4-1, the J gene TRBJ2-3, with 8 nucleotides matching TRBD2. CDR3 length: 16 amino acids. Germline trimming cut 0 bases from V and 0 bases from J; bases unmatched to any gene: 2. Looked up from germline, CDR1 is MGHRA and CDR2 is YSYEKL. The CDR3 is CASSQDASGSTDTQYF. The DNA for the CDR3 is TGCGCCAGCAGCCAAGATGCTAGCGGGAGCACAGATACGCAGTATTTT.

As DNA, the CDR3 is TGCGCCAGCAGCCAAGATGGGGGGGGTAGCACAGATACGCAGTATTTT. It encodes CASSQDGGGSTDTQYF. The V call is TRBV4-3, the J call TRBJ2-3; 7 bases fit TRBD2. Losses at the gene ends were 0 bases for V and 0 bases for J; bases not matched to a gene: 3. The CDR3 extends over 16 amino acids. Germline V lookup: CDR1 LGHNA, CDR2 YSLEER.

This chain uses TRBV11-2 with TRBJ2-5, with 8 bases lining up with TRBD2. The CDR3 runs to 15 residues. Germline lookup yields CDR1 SGHAT and CDR2 FQNNGV. The V and J ends lost 1 base and 5 bases, in that order; junction bases with no gene match: 6. The CDR3 DNA sequence: TGTGCCAGCAGCTTAGCCGGACTAGCTAGGGAGACCCAGTACTTC. This translates into CASSLAGLARETQYF.

V gene TRBV7-8 combines with J gene TRBJ1-4; weak D call: TRBD1 (6 bases). The CDR3 is 17 amino acids. With 5 bases removed from V and 10 bases from J, the gap between germline ends came to 26 bases. Germline V gene data show CDR1 as SGHVS and CDR2 as FQNEAQ. The CDR3, as DNA: TGTGCCAGCAGCCCAGCAGAGGGGGTCTTAGGTGGGGGAAAACTGTTTTTT. It yields the protein CASSPAEGVLGGGKLFF.

V usage is TRBV9 and J usage is TRBJ1-1; D remains unclear. Between the trimmed V and J ends, which lost 0 bases and 7 bases, there was a span of 10 bases. Germline CDR1 SGDLS, CDR2 YYNGEE. CDR3 length equals 13 residues. DNA for the CDR3: TGTGCCAGCAGCGTAGATAATACGGGTGAAGCTTTCTTT. Its protein is CASSVDNTGEAFF.

The chain combines TRBV28 with TRBJ1-4; no clear D. CDR3 size: 11 residues. Trimming pared 7 bases from V and 4 bases from J, leaving 4 bases between. Germline lookup yields CDR1 MDHEN and CDR2 SYDVKM. DNA for the CDR3: TGTGCCAGCAAGGGTAATGAAAAACTGTTTTTT. Translating it yields CASKGNEKLFF.

This clone was recorded once. The rearrangement links TRBV5-1 to TRBJ2-7; TRBD1 matches at 10 bases. The CDR3 runs to 14 residues. The junction had 2 bases not matched to a gene; V was cut back by 1 base and J by 4 bases. Per the germline V gene, CDR1 is SGHRS and CDR2 is YFSETQ. CDR3 DNA sequence: TGCGCCAGCAGCTTGTTGGGACAGGGGTACGAGCAGTACTTC. Protein sequence: CASSLLGQGYEQYF.

V and J are TRBV29-1 and TRBJ1-1, with D maybe TRBD1 (5 bases). CDR1 is SQVTM and CDR2 is ANQGSEA in the germline V gene. Between the trimmed V and J ends, which lost 5 bases and 1 base, there was a span of 11 bases. CDR3 length: 13 amino acids. The CDR3 spells CSVQARANTEAFF. DNA for the CDR3: TGCAGCGTTCAAGCCAGGGCGAACACTGAAGCTTTCTTT.

The CDR3 loop reads CASSLGDGGGYEQYF. The CDR3 coding sequence is TGTGCCAGCAGCTTAGGGGATGGGGGCGGCTACGAGCAGTACTTC. J is TRBJ2-7 and V is TRBV11-2; possible D gene TRBD1, 6 bases. V gave up 1 base and J gave up 3 bases, with 13 bases separating them. This CDR3 spans 15 amino acids. The germline CDR1 and CDR2 sequences are SGHAT and FQNNGV.